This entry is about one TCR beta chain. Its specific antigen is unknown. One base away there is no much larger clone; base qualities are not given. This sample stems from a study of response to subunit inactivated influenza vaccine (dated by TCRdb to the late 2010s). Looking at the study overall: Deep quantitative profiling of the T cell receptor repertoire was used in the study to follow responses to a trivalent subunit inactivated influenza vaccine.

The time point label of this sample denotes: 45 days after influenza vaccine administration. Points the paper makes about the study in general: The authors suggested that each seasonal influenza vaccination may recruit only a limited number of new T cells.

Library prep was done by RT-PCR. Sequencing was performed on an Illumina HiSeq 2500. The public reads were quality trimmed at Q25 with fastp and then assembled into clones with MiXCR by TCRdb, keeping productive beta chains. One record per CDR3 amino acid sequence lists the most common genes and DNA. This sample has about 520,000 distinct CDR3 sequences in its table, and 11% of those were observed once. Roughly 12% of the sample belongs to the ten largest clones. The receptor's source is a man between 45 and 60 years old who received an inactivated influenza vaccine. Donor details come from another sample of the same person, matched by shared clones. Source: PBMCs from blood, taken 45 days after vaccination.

The CDR3 protein is CASSQVQGPNQPQHF. The DNA sequence follows: TGCGCCAGCAGCCAAGTACAGGGACCCAATCAGCCCCAGCATTTT. The chain is encoded by TRBV4-1 joined to TRBJ1-5; possibly the D gene is TRBD1, per 6 matching bases. CDR1 and CDR2 are drawn from the germline V gene: MGHRA, YSYEKL. Measured from the cysteine to the phenylalanine, the CDR3 is 15 residues long. Only the CDR3 portion is preserved as DNA: 45 bases, with reading frame beginning at the first base. Trimming at the junction amounts to 1 base on V and 3 bases on J, and the germline ends lie 10 bases apart.